This T cell receptor (beta chain) is drawn from a study of circulating and synovial CD4+ cells in juvenile arthritis. General study results and limits: CPL and bulk CD4 samples differed at least tenfold in T cell genomes. These repertoires were less diverse than bulk blood CD4 repertoires.

Of note for this clone: Its target is not known.

Germline V gene data show CDR1 as MGHDK and CDR2 as SYGVNS. Trimming at V came to 3 bases and at J to 5 bases, leaving 7 bases not matched to a gene. The CDR3 runs to 15 residues. Profiling relied on immunoSEQ multiplex PCR, and the TCRdb table lists in-frame clones only, not all of them. The table lists 32,000 or so clones, about 95% of them singletons. The rearrangement joins TRBV25-1 to TRBJ2-1, with 7 bases lining up with TRBD2. Sequencing was performed on CD4+ T cells from blood. The source of this sequence is a human donor with juvenile idiopathic arthritis. Here the CDR3 reads CASSDSGRANNEQFF. Here the CDR3 DNA reads TGTGCCAGCAGTGACTCGGGGAGGGCCAACAATGAGCAGTTCTTC.